These 22 T cell receptor beta chains were sequenced from one sample in a study of molecular identifiers for immune sequencing clone quantification. MiXCR was run by TCRdb on the PCR reads, yielding one entry per CDR3 protein. Of approximately 630,000 distinct CDR3 sequences listed, about 25% were seen once; the top ten hold 0.78%. Sequencing was carried out using naive CD8+ T cells from blood, with Jurkat cell RNA spiked in. Subset meaning: FACS-sorted CD8+CD4-CCR7+CD45RA+ naive T cells. The receptors stem from a human donor in good health. Some libraries in this study had Jurkat cell RNA spiked in.

Many counts were recorded for this clonotype. The genes are TRBV29-1 and TRBJ2-5; possibly TRBD1 for D (6 bases). The CDR3 is 16 amino acids. The V end was cut by 0 bases, the J end by 2 bases, with 16 bases between. Germline loops: CDR1 SQVTM, CDR2 ANQGSEA. The CDR3, as DNA: TGCAGCGTTGAAGATGTAACAGGGATTTTACAAGAGACCCAGTACTTC. It translates to CSVEDVTGILQETQYF.

In the case of this clonotype: With a much larger clone just one base away, this may be a read error. The chain carries TRBV7-2 and TRBJ1-5, with D possibly matching TRBD1 (6 bases). Germline CDR1 SGHTA, CDR2 FQGNSA. CDR3 length equals 15 residues. In DNA, the CDR3 is TGTGCCAGCAGCGTCGATCAGGGGAGCAAACAGCCCCAGCATTTT. Residues: CASSVDQGSKQPQHF.

This clonotype was seen ten or more times. This CDR3 is CASSQGGYGGSWSTDTQYF. The CDR3, as DNA: TGTGCCAGCAGCCAAGGGGGCTACGGCGGGAGCTGGAGCACAGATACGCAGTATTTT. The chain combines TRBV14 with TRBJ2-3, with 7 bases identical to TRBD2. Per the germline V gene, CDR1 is SGHDN and CDR2 is FVKESK. Trimming removed 1 base from V and 0 bases from J; junction bases left unmatched: 13. There are 19 residues in the CDR3. Filled out from reference TRBV14 and TRBJ2-3, the complete variable domain reads EAGVTQFPSHSVIEKGQTVTLRCDPISGHDNLYWYRRVMGKEIKFLLHFVKESKQDESGMPNNRFLAERTGGTYSTLKVQPAELEDSGVYFCASSQGGYGGSWSTDTQYFGPGTRLTVL.

The chain recombines TRBV27 with TRBJ1-2; D gene uncertain. The V end lost 3 bases, the J end lost 4 bases, and 9 bases lay between the germline ends. This CDR3 has 13 residues. Germline loops: CDR1 MNHEY, CDR2 SMNVEV (reference sequence). The CDR3 loop reads CASSFGSTYGYTF. DNA of the CDR3: TGTGCCAGCAGTTTCGGCAGCACCTATGGCTACACCTTC.

J is TRBJ1-1 and V is TRBV27, with TRBD1 identical over 8 bases. CDR1 is MNHEY and CDR2 is SMNVEV in the germline V gene (reference sequence). The CDR3 has 16 amino acids. V was clipped by 5 bases and J by 1 base; unmatched bases: 9. CDR3 DNA sequence: TGTGCCAGCAGTGAGATCAGGGGGCTTGCGAACACTGAAGCTTTCTTT. This codes for CASSEIRGLANTEAFF.

This clonotype was recorded at least ten times. V usage is TRBV20-1 and J usage is TRBJ2-4; 9 bases line up with TRBD2. The CDR3 length is 15 residues. V lost 6 bases and J lost 8; bases outside the gene matches: 14. Germline CDR1 is DFQATT and CDR2 is SNEGSKA (reference sequence). The CDR3 DNA follows: TGCAGTGCCCCGCTCCCCGGACTAGCGCTGGACATTCAGTACTTC. Translation gives CSAPLPGLALDIQYF.

The DNA for the CDR3 is TGTGCCAGCAGCTTGATCGCCAGCTACGAGCAGTACTTC. Translated, it gives CASSLIASYEQYF. V is TRBV7-9 and J is TRBJ2-7, with D unresolved. V lost 3 bases to trimming and J lost 3 bases, with 9 bases between them. Germline CDR1 SEHNR, CDR2 FQNEAQ (reference sequence). The CDR3 contains 13 residues.

Points on this clonotype: A much larger clone lies a single base off, so this may be a read error. The rearrangement joins TRBV4-3 to TRBJ1-2; D gene unclear. V shed 4 bases and J shed 0 bases, with 12 bases lying between them. Germline-derived CDR1 and CDR2 are LGHNA and YSLEER. This CDR3 is 15 amino acids long. DNA of the CDR3: TGCGCCAGCAGCCGAGGGCCAGGAACTAACTATGGCTACACCTTC. Translation: CASSRGPGTNYGYTF.

The gene calls are TRBV28 and TRBJ2-7; TRBD2 might be the D (6 bases). The germline gives CDR1 MDHEN, CDR2 SYDVKM. The CDR3 extends over 11 amino acids. V was shortened by 10 bases and J by 4 bases, with 11 bases between the two germline ends. CDR3 loop: CATPGEYEQYF. CDR3 in DNA: TGTGCCACTCCGGGAGAATACGAGCAGTACTTC.

In its sample, this clonotype was seen a few times. The chain links TRBV5-4 to TRBJ1-3, with D possibly being TRBD1 (6 bases). Germline loops: CDR1 SGHNT, CDR2 YYREEE (reference sequence). This CDR3 spans 16 amino acids. V lost 1 base and J 4 bases, leaving 15 bases between the germline ends. CDR3 coding DNA: TGTGCCAGCAGCTTGAACACAGGGCTATTGGGAAACACCATATATTTT. Amino acid sequence: CASSLNTGLLGNTIYF.

This clonotype was observed many times. The V gene is TRBV19, the J gene TRBJ2-7; tentative D call: TRBD1 (6 bases). V was shortened by 3 bases and J by 4 bases, with 13 bases between the two germline ends. Per the germline V gene, CDR1 is LNHDA and CDR2 is SQIVND (reference sequence). The CDR3 runs to 14 residues. Written as DNA, the CDR3 is TGTGCCAGTAGTATCGGGACACAGCTTTACGAGCAGTACTTC. Protein: CASSIGTQLYEQYF.

Points on this clonotype: A much larger clone differs by one base, so this may be a read error. The gene calls are TRBV12-3 or TRBV12-4 and TRBJ2-3, with D perhaps matching TRBD2 (7 bases). V lost 1 base and J 4 bases, leaving 18 bases between the germline ends. This CDR3 is built from 17 residues. CDR3: CASSLGPLGGGADTQYF. DNA of the CDR3: TGTGCCAGCAGTTTAGGACCGCTGGGCGGGGGCGCAGATACGCAGTATTTT.

This clonotype was seen a few times. CDR3 sequence (DNA): TGTGCCAGCAGTATATCAGGGAGCCAAGAGACCCAGTACTTC. Encoded protein: CASSISGSQETQYF. The chain uses TRBV6-2 or TRBV6-3 and TRBJ2-5; either TRBD1 or TRBD2 may fit D (5 bases each). The V and J ends lost 5 bases and 1 base respectively, with 11 bases between them. Germline V gene data show CDR1 as MNHEY and CDR2 as SVGEGT. This CDR3 comprises 14 residues.

This clonotype was recorded many times. The V call is TRBV30, the J call TRBJ2-7; no clear D gene. The CDR3 is 13 residues long. Germline assignment: CDR1 GTSNPN and CDR2 SVGIG (reference sequence). Trimming shortened V by 0 bases and J by 5 bases, and 11 bases separated the two germline ends. CDR3 nucleotide sequence: TGTGCCTGGAGTGTATCCGGCTCTCACGAGCAGTACTTC. It yields the protein CAWSVSGSHEQYF.

This clonotype was detected only a few times. This sequence joins TRBV30 and TRBJ2-1; possible D gene TRBD2, 5 bases. Deletions cut 0 bases from V and 2 bases from J, with 11 bases between. The CDR3 spans 15 residues. Germline CDR1 is GTSNPN and CDR2 is SVGIG (reference sequence). This chain's CDR3 is CAWSVSASPYNEQFF. The CDR3 DNA reads as TGTGCCTGGAGTGTTTCGGCTAGCCCCTACAATGAGCAGTTCTTC.

This clonotype has just a few counts. The V gene is TRBV6-2 or TRBV6-3, the J gene TRBJ2-7, with D maybe TRBD1 (6 bases). V lost 3 bases to trimming and J lost 0 bases, with 12 bases between them. The CDR3 runs to 15 residues. Germline loops: CDR1 MNHEY, CDR2 SVGEGT. The CDR3 loop is CASSYADSHSYEQYF. CDR3 coding DNA: TGTGCCAGCAGTTATGCGGACAGCCACTCCTACGAGCAGTACTTC.

This clonotype has ten or more counts. The gene calls are TRBV7-9 and TRBJ1-3; D is possibly TRBD1 (5 bases). The V gene's germline CDR1 is SEHNR and CDR2 FQNEAQ (reference sequence). V was trimmed by 6 bases and J by 6 bases, leaving 15 bases between them. This CDR3 comprises 14 residues. DNA for the CDR3: TGTGCCAGCAGAACTCAGGGTGTGCAAAACACCATATATTTT. Its translation: CASRTQGVQNTIYF.

The table lists this clonotype with many counts. This chain uses TRBV7-9 with TRBJ2-3; 7 nucleotides match TRBD2. V shed 6 bases and J 6 bases; nucleotides not matched to a gene: 6. Germline CDR1 is SEHNR and CDR2 is FQNEAQ (reference sequence). CDR3 size: 13 residues. The CDR3 DNA reads TGTGCCAGCAGATCCGGACTAGAGGATACGCAGTATTTT. It specifies CASRSGLEDTQYF.

This clonotype was counted a few times. The chain carries TRBV7-9 and TRBJ1-4; no clear D. This CDR3 is built from 15 residues. V was cut by 0 bases and J by 8 bases, with 13 bases left in between. CDR1 is SEHNR and CDR2 is FQNEAQ in the germline V gene (reference sequence). CDR3 DNA: TGTGCCAGCAGCTTAGCGGGGTCCTCGGAAGAAAAACTGTTTTTT. Encoded protein: CASSLAGSSEEKLFF. Full variable domain (outside the CDR3, taken from reference TRBV7-9 and TRBJ1-4): DTGVSQNPRHKITKRGQNVTFRCDPISEHNRLYWYRQTLGQGPEFLTYFQNEAQLEKSRLLSDRFSAERPKGSFSTLEIQRTEQGDSAMYLCASSLAGSSEEKLFFGSGTQLSVL.

About this clonotype: The junction departs from germline at one end; a sequencing error may be responsible. V gene TRBV6-2 or TRBV6-3 combines with J gene TRBJ2-2; weak D call: TRBD2 (5 bases). This CDR3 comprises 17 residues. Germline V gene data show CDR1 as MNHEY and CDR2 as SVGEGT. The CDR3: CASSSLKGAEYTGELLF. The CDR3 DNA is TGTGCCAGCAGTTCATTAAAAGGAGCAGAGTACACCGGGGAGCTGCTTTTT.

Many counts were recorded for this clonotype. This chain uses TRBV7-9 with TRBJ2-3; possible D gene TRBD1, 6 bases. V lost 5 bases and J lost 1, with 10 bases in between. The CDR3 consists of 14 residues. Germline CDR1 reads SEHNR; CDR2 reads FQNEAQ (reference sequence). The CDR3 protein is CASSTGLRTDTQYF. The CDR3 DNA reads as TGTGCCAGCAGCACAGGGCTACGCACAGATACGCAGTATTTT.

This clonotype was seen more than once but under ten times. V usage is TRBV12-3 or TRBV12-4 and J usage is TRBJ1-2; TRBD1 is a possible D gene (5 bases). There are 14 residues in the CDR3. V lost 6 bases to trimming and J lost 2 bases, with 13 bases between them. The CDR3: CASRGGETNYGYTF. DNA of the CDR3: TGTGCCAGCAGGGGGGGGGAAACGAACTATGGCTACACCTTC.